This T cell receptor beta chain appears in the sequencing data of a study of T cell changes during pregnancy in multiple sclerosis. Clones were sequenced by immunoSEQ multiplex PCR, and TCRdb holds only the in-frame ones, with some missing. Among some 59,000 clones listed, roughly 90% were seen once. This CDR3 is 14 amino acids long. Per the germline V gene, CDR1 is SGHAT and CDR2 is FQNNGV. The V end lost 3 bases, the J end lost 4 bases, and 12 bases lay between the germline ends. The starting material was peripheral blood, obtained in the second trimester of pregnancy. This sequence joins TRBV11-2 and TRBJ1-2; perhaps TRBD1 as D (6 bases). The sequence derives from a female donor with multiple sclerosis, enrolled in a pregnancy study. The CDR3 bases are TGTGCCAGCAGCTTTAGCAGGGGTACCTATGGCTACACCTTC. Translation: CASSFSRGTYGYTF.